These 16 T cell receptor beta chains were sequenced from one sample in a study of blood T cell repertoires in COVID-19. Some clones are missing from TCRdb's copy, which holds only in-frame ones; the method was immunoSEQ multiplex PCR. Here the sample spans 200,000 to 300,000 clones, approximately 90% being singletons. Sequencing was performed on PBMCs or T cells enriched from blood (not recorded which). These receptors were obtained from a woman aged 25 to 45 who had recovered from COVID-19.

The chain has TRBV27 and TRBJ1-5; 10 positions match TRBD1. V lost 5 bases, J lost 5 bases, and 6 bases stayed unmatched. This CDR3 comprises 15 residues. The germline CDR1 and CDR2 sequences are MNHEY and SMNVEV (reference sequence). CDR3 sequence: CASSPIDRGHQPQHF. CDR3 sequence (DNA): TGTGCCAGCAGTCCAATAGACAGGGGGCATCAGCCCCAGCATTTT.

This clone was observed a handful of times. CDR3 DNA: TGTGCCAGCAGAGGGCAGGGTGGCAATCAGCCCCAGCATTTT. It yields the protein CASRGQGGNQPQHF. This chain connects TRBV21-1 to TRBJ1-5; no DNA check was done on the table's D call, TRBD1. TRBV21-1 is recorded as a pseudogene. This CDR3 has 14 residues.

The CDR3 protein is CAWSPTGTTNVLTF. The DNA of the CDR3 is TGTGCCTGGAGCCCGACAGGGACGACCAACGTCCTGACTTTC. This chain connects TRBV30 to TRBJ2-6, with 7 positions matching TRBD1. This CDR3 region has 14 residues. In germline, CDR1 is GTSNPN, CDR2 SVGIG (reference sequence). Germline trimming cut 3 bases from V and 8 bases from J; bases unmatched to any gene: 7. The whole variable domain, filled in from reference TRBV30 and TRBJ2-6, reads SQTIHQWPATLVQPVGSPLSLECTVEGTSNPNLYWYRQAAGRGLQLLFYSVGIGQISSEVPQNLSASRPQDRQFILSSKKLLLSDSGFYLCAWSPTGTTNVLTFGAGSRLTVL.

In this sample, this clone turned up once. A junction end diverges from the germline sequence, so it may reflect a read error. V is TRBV9 and J is TRBJ1-2; tentative D call: TRBD1 (5 bases). The CDR3 totals 13 residues. The germline gives CDR1 SGDLS, CDR2 YYNGEE. The CDR3 reads CASSVVPDRPSVF. As DNA, the CDR3 is TGTGCCAGCAGCGTAGTCCCCGACAGACCCAGCGTATTC.

In this sample, this clone turned up a few times. The chain joins TRBV18 to TRBJ1-5; D ambiguous. V shed 5 bases and J shed 0 bases, with 17 bases lying between them. The CDR3 consists of 17 residues. Germline V gene sequence: CDR1 KGHSH, CDR2 LQKENI. DNA for the CDR3: TGTGCCAGCTCATCGGGAGCTCCGGCCTATAGCAATCAGCCCCAGCATTTT. As protein: CASSSGAPAYSNQPQHF.

DNA of the CDR3: TGTGCCAGCAGCTTAACGGGCGGCGACGGGGCAGATACGCAGTATTTT. This gives the protein CASSLTGGDGADTQYF. This chain links TRBV7-3 with TRBJ2-3, with D tentatively TRBD2 (5 bases). CDR1 is SGHTA, CDR2 FQGTGA, per germline. V was cut by 0 bases and J by 4 bases, with 14 bases left in between. The CDR3 is 16 amino acids.

This clone was picked up a small number of times. The V and J genes are TRBV19 and TRBJ1-3; 7 bases map to TRBD1. The CDR3 runs 17 residues. The V and J ends lost 3 bases and 0 bases, in that order; junction bases with no gene match: 8. Germline assignment: CDR1 LNHDA and CDR2 SQIVND (reference sequence). CDR3 bases: TGTGCCAGTAGTATTGACAGGGATTCAAGCTCTGGAAACACCATATATTTT. Amino acid sequence: CASSIDRDSSSGNTIYF.

This rearrangement joins TRBV27 to TRBJ2-3; D remains ambiguous. V lost 5 bases and J lost 1, with 10 bases in between. Germline CDR1 is MNHEY and CDR2 is SMNVEV (reference sequence). This CDR3 is built from 14 residues. DNA of the CDR3: TGTGCCAGCAGTCCCCTAGGCCGCACAGATACGCAGTATTTT. Translating it yields CASSPLGRTDTQYF.

V usage is TRBV28 and J usage is TRBJ1-2; 7 nucleotides match TRBD1. J was trimmed by 4 bases and V by 7 bases; bases with no gene match: 12. Germline V gene lookup returns CDR1 MDHEN and CDR2 SYDVKM. The CDR3 loop spans 15 amino acids. The CDR3 loop reads CASTFLGQVGYGYTF. The CDR3 DNA is TGTGCCAGCACTTTCCTAGGACAGGTAGGCTATGGCTACACCTTC.

The V gene is TRBV4-3, the J gene TRBJ1-6, with a possible D match to TRBD1 (6 bases). Germline V gene lookup returns CDR1 LGHNA and CDR2 YSLEER. The CDR3 spans 17 residues. The ends were cut back, 1 base at V and 0 bases at J, with 10 bases in the middle. CDR3 nucleotides: TGCGCCAGCAGCCAAGGGGACAAGAGCTCCTATAATTCACCCCTCCACTTT. It is translated as CASSQGDKSSYNSPLHF.

This rearrangement joins TRBV24-1 to TRBJ2-5, with a possible D match to TRBD1 (6 bases). Germline V lookup: CDR1 KGHDR, CDR2 SFDVKD. CDR3 length equals 15 residues. Trimming left V 0 bases short and J 5 bases short, with 12 bases between. The CDR3: CATSDLTGLVETQYF. CDR3 coding DNA: TGTGCCACCAGTGATTTGACAGGGTTAGTTGAGACCCAGTACTTC.

The chain couples TRBV28 to TRBJ2-5; D is ambiguous. Germline V gene data show CDR1 as MDHEN and CDR2 as SYDVKM. Trimming took 8 bases from V and 2 from J, leaving 12 bases between them. The CDR3 spans 13 residues. This CDR3 is CASERRSQETQYF. For the CDR3, the DNA is TGTGCCAGCGAAAGACGGAGTCAAGAGACCCAGTACTTC.

This chain uses TRBV27 with TRBJ2-7; 8 nucleotides agree with TRBD1. V lost 5 bases, J lost 6 bases, and 6 bases stayed unmatched. CDR1 and CDR2 from the germline V gene are MNHEY and SMNVEV (reference sequence). The CDR3 has 13 amino acids. As DNA, the CDR3 is TGTGCCAGCAGTCGACCAGGGGGCAGCGAGCAGTACTTC. This gives the protein CASSRPGGSEQYF.

The chain is built from TRBV3-1 (or the pseudogene TRBV3-2) and TRBJ1-5; 8 positions match TRBD1. CDR1 and CDR2 (germline): LGHDT, YNNKEL (reference sequence). CDR3 length: 16 amino acids. J lost 1 base, V lost 3 bases, and 5 bases had no gene match. CDR3 loop: CASSQLGTGSNQPQHF. The CDR3 nucleotides are TGTGCCAGCAGCCAGCTCGGGACAGGCAGCAATCAGCCCCAGCATTTT.

The gene calls are TRBV7-3 and TRBJ1-2, with 8 bases aligning to TRBD1. The CDR3 extends over 16 amino acids. After removal of 4 bases from V and 4 bases from J, the junction contained 11 bases not matched to a gene. Germline V CDR1 and CDR2: SGHTA, FQGTGA. The CDR3 DNA reads as TGTGCCAGCAGCTCCCCTGAGCGGACAGGGAGCTATGGCTACACCTTC. Its translation is CASSSPERTGSYGYTF.

This sequence joins TRBV3-1 (or the pseudogene TRBV3-2) and TRBJ1-1, with D possibly matching TRBD1 (5 bases). The CDR3 covers 14 residues. Germline values: CDR1 LGHDT, CDR2 YNNKEL (reference sequence). V was trimmed by 2 bases and J by 3 bases, leaving 10 bases between them. The CDR3 is CASSQQGKDTEAFF. In DNA form, the CDR3 reads TGTGCCAGCAGCCAACAGGGTAAGGACACTGAAGCTTTCTTT.